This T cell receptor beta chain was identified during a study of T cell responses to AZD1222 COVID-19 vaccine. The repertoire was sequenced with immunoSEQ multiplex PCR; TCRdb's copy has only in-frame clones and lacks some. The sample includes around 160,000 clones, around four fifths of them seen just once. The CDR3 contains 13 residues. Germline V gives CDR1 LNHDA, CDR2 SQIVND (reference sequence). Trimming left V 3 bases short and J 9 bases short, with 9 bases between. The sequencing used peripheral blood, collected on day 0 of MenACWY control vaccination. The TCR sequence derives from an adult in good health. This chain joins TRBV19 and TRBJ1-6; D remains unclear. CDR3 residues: CASSINKGSPLHF. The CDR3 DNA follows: TGTGCCAGTAGTATCAACAAGGGTTCACCCCTCCACTTT.